Following are 14 T cell receptor beta chains from one sample sequenced in a study of shared T cell receptors in the human thymus. Sequencing was performed with immunoSEQ multiplex PCR; in TCRdb, only in-frame clones are kept and a portion is missing. The sample shows about 380,000 clones, 95% of them seen only once. The source material was thymocytes. These receptors were collected from a human donor.

This chain connects TRBV7-6 to TRBJ1-5; weak D call: TRBD1 (5 bases). Between the trimmed V and J ends, which lost 2 bases and 7 bases, there was a span of 15 bases. Germline CDR1 SGHVS, CDR2 FNYEAQ. CDR3 length: 15 residues. CDR3 residues: CASSLSRGGGQPQHF. CDR3 bases: TGTGCCAGCAGCTTATCGAGAGGTGGGGGGCAGCCCCAGCATTTT.

V gene TRBV15 combines with J gene TRBJ2-7; TRBD1 agrees at 7 bases. Unmatched junction bases numbered 11, after V lost 4 bases and J lost 5 bases. Germline loops: CDR1 LNHNV, CDR2 YYDKDF (reference sequence). The CDR3 length is 15 residues. CDR3 coding DNA: TGTGCCACCAGCACCCAGGGGGAACCGGGGCACGAGCAGTACTTC. Its protein product is CATSTQGEPGHEQYF.

This clone has a single count. The J gene is TRBJ1-1, the V gene TRBV10-1, with D possibly TRBD1 on 5 matching bases. Germline V CDR1 and CDR2: WNHNN, SYGVQD (reference sequence). The V end lost 6 bases, the J end lost 7 bases, and 18 bases lay between the germline ends. This CDR3 has 14 residues. The CDR3 DNA follows: TGCGCCAGCAGCCTCGCGGGTCGGGACGGTGAAGCTTTCTTT. This codes for CASSLAGRDGEAFF.

The rearrangement uses TRBV6-1 and TRBJ1-2; D is unresolved. The V end was cut by 0 bases, the J end by 3 bases, with 17 bases between. This CDR3 is built from 17 residues. Germline CDR1 MNHNS, CDR2 SASEGT. Here the CDR3 DNA reads TGTGCCAGCAGTGAAGCGGTTCCGGGGTGGGCGGACTATGGCTACACCTTC. It codes for CASSEAVPGWADYGYTF.

V is TRBV27 and J is TRBJ2-3; unclear D gene. The CDR3 loop spans 13 amino acids. The germline gives CDR1 MNHEY, CDR2 SMNVEV (reference sequence). Trimming left V 5 bases short and J 0 bases short, with 6 bases between. Here the CDR3 DNA reads TGTGCCAGCAGTGGCTGTAGCACAGATACGCAGTATTTT. Encoded protein: CASSGCSTDTQYF.

The rearrangement joins TRBV11-2 to TRBJ2-2, with 12 bases fitting TRBD2. The junction had 4 bases not matched to a gene; V was cut back by 5 bases and J by 6 bases. This CDR3 has 15 residues. Germline V lookup: CDR1 SGHAT, CDR2 FQNNGV. CDR3 region: CASSIGTSGPGELFF. In nucleotides, the CDR3 is TGTGCCAGCAGCATCGGGACTAGCGGGCCCGGGGAGCTGTTTTTT.

The CDR3 here is CASSLDTGQAIQETQYF. The CDR3 DNA is TGTGCCAGCAGCTTAGATACGGGACAGGCTATCCAAGAGACCCAGTACTTC. The chain uses TRBV11-1 and TRBJ2-5; 8 bases align to TRBD1. Germline V gene sequence: CDR1 SGHAT, CDR2 FQDESV (reference sequence). This CDR3 is 17 amino acids long. V was clipped by 1 base and J by 1 base; unmatched bases: 8. Full variable domain (outside the CDR3, taken from reference TRBV11-1 and TRBJ2-5): EAEVAQSPRYKITEKSQAVAFWCDPISGHATLYWYRQILGQGPELLVQFQDESVVDDSQLPKDRFSAERLKGVDSTLKIQPAELGDSAMYLCASSLDTGQAIQETQYFGPGTRLLVL.

The chain employs TRBV7-9 and TRBJ1-1, with D maybe TRBD1 (5 bases). CDR3 length: 13 amino acids. Deletions cut 7 bases from V and 6 bases from J, with 15 bases between. CDR1 and CDR2 (germline): SEHNR, FQNEAQ (reference sequence). CDR3 in amino acids: CASILGELAEAFF. CDR3 coding DNA: TGTGCCAGCATCCTAGGGGAGTTAGCTGAAGCTTTCTTT.

The chain carries TRBV19 and TRBJ1-1; the match to TRBD1 covers 10 bases. CDR1 is LNHDA and CDR2 is SQIVND in the germline V gene (reference sequence). The V gene end was trimmed by 10 bases and the J gene end by 4 bases; junction bases not matched to a gene: 6. The CDR3 runs 13 residues. CDR3 coding DNA: TGTGCCACCCGGGACAGGGGTAGCACTGAAGCTTTCTTT. Translating it yields CATRDRGSTEAFF.

The chain uses TRBV30 and TRBJ2-3, with TRBD1 as a possible D gene (6 bases). Trimming pared 2 bases from V and 0 bases from J, leaving 15 bases between. CDR3 length equals 16 residues. From germline, CDR1 is GTSNPN and CDR2 SVGIG (reference sequence). The CDR3 DNA follows: TGTGCCTGGAGTAATTATACAGGGCTTAGCACAGATACGCAGTATTTT. It specifies CAWSNYTGLSTDTQYF.

The chain recombines TRBV19 with TRBJ2-7; TRBD1 might be the D (6 bases). The ends were cut back, 2 bases at V and 2 bases at J, with 16 bases in the middle. The length of the CDR3 is 16 residues. Per germline, CDR1 LNHDA and CDR2 SQIVND (reference sequence). CDR3 sequence reads: CASSIRPGHSAYEQYF. The CDR3 DNA follows: TGTGCCAGTAGTATAAGGCCGGGACATTCGGCCTACGAGCAGTACTTC.

This chain joins TRBV7-2 and TRBJ1-1, with a tentative D call TRBD1 (6 bases). CDR3 size: 14 residues. CDR1 and CDR2 (germline): SGHTA, FQGNSA. V shed 5 bases and J shed 0 bases, with 10 bases lying between them. CDR3 nucleotides: TGTGCCAGCAGCCGCGACAGGATGAACACTGAAGCTTTCTTT. It codes for CASSRDRMNTEAFF.

The chain recombines TRBV7-5 with TRBJ1-2. TRBV7-5 is designated a pseudogene. This CDR3 has 15 residues. In nucleotides, the CDR3 is TGTGCCAGACCCAAGCACGCAGAGCCAATCTATGGCTACACCTTC. Amino acid sequence: CARPKHAEPIYGYTF.

DNA for the CDR3: TGTGCCACCAGCAGAGAACGCTGGGATACGCAGTATTTT. Translated: CATSRERWDTQYF. The V call is TRBV15, the J call TRBJ2-3; the D is unclear. V lost 0 bases and J 6 bases, leaving 7 bases between the germline ends. CDR1 and CDR2 from the germline V gene are LNHNV and YYDKDF (reference sequence). The CDR3 loop spans 13 amino acids. The entire variable domain, with the rest obtained from reference TRBV15 and TRBJ2-3, is as follows: DAMVIQNPRYQVTQFGKPVTLSCSQTLNHNVMYWYQQKSSQAPKLLFHYYDKDFNNEADTPDNFQSRRPNTSFCFLDIRSPGLGDTAMYLCATSRERWDTQYFGPGTRLTVL.